This T cell receptor beta chain was captured by sequencing in a study of sequential checkpoint blockade in melanoma. The treatment here: randomized to nivolumab then ipilimumab (arm A) or the reverse (arm B). Sorted cells were live CD3+CD8+, lacking CD19 and CD56, from PBMCs. TCRdb keeps only in-frame clones here, not all; method: immunoSEQ multiplex PCR. The data hold 13,000 or so clones, with approximately 83% observed a single time. Between the trimmed V and J ends, which lost 3 bases and 3 bases, there was a span of 17 bases. CDR1 is MNHEY, CDR2 SMNVEV, per germline (reference sequence). The CDR3 is 17 residues long.

The clonotype was recovered from a human donor with melanoma. The chain links TRBV27 to TRBJ2-2; weak D call: TRBD2 (6 bases). This specimen consisted of CD8+ T cells sorted from blood (inferred from file names), obtained from a patient given nivolumab and ipilimumab in sequence. Here the CDR3 DNA reads TGTGCCAGCAGTTTCCTTGACGGAGGGTTGGACACCGGGGAGCTGTTTTTT. Its protein is CASSFLDGGLDTGELFF.